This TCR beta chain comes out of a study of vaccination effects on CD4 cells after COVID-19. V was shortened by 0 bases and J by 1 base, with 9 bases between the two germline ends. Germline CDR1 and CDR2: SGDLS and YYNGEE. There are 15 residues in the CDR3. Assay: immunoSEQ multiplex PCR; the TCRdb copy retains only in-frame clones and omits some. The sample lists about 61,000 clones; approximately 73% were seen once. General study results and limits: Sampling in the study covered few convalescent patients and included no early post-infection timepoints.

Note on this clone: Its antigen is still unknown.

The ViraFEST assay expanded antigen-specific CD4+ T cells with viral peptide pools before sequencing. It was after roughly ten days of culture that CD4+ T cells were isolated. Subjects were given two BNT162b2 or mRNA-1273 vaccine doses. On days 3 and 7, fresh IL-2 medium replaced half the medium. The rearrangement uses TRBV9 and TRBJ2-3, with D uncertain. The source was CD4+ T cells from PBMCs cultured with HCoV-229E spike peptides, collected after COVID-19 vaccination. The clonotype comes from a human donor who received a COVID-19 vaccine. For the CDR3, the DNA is TGTGCCAGCAGCGTAGGGCATGGCGGCACAGATACGCAGTATTTT. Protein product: CASSVGHGGTDTQYF.